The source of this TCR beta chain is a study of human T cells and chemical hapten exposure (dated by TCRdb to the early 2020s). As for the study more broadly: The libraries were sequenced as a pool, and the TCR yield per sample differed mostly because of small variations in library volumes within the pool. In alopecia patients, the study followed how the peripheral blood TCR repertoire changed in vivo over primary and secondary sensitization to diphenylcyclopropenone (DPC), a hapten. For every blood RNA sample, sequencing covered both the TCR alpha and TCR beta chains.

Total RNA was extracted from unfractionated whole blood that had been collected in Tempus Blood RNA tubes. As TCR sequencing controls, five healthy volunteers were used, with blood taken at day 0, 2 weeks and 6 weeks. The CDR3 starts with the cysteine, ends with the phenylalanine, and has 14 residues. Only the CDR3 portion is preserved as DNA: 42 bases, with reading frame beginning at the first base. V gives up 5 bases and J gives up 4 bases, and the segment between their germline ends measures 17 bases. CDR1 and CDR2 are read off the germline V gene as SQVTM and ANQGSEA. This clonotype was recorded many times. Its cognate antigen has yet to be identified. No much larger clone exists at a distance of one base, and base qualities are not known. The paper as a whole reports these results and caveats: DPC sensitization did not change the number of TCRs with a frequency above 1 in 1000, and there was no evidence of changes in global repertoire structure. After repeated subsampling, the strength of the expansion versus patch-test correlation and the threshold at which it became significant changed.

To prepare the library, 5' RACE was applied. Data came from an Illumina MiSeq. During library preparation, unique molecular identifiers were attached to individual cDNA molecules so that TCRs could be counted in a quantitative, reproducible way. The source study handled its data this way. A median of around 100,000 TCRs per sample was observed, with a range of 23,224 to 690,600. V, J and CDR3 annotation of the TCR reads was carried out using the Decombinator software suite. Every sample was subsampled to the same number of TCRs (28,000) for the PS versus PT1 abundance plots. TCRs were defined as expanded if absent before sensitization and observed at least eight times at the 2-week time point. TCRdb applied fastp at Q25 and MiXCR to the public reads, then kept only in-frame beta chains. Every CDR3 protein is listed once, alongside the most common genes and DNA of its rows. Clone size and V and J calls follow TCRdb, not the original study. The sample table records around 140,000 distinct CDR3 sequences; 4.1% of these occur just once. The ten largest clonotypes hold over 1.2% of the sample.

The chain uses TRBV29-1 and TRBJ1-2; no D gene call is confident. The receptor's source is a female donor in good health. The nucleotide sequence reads TGCAGCGTTCACCTGAAGGTCCCCACCTATGGCTACACCTTC. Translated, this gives CSVHLKVPTYGYTF.